This T cell receptor beta chain was sequenced for a study of T cell repertoires in cytomegalovirus infection. The wider study: Recently identified HLA-C-restricted CMV epitopes were among the peptides used. Study results and caveats: CMV-specific TCR beta clonotypes restricted by HLA-C were the ones dominating the ex vivo response. Cumulative frequency (of public TCR beta family members) identified carriers of CMV plus the relevant HLA.

Via MiXCR, TCRdb re-called the reads, giving one row per CDR3 protein. The data hold 650,000 to 900,000 distinct CDR3 sequences, with 32% observed a single time. This clonotype was recorded at least ten times. The antigen is undetermined. CDR3 length: 14 residues. V was clipped by 5 bases and J by 2 bases; unmatched bases: 5. The clonotype originates from a human donor in good health (CMV status not recorded). Some clones in this sample may be carry-over from other donors' samples. Sequences were derived from cultured CD8+ T cells from PBMCs, sampled from culture after CMV antigen stimulation. The chain joins TRBV12-3 or TRBV12-4 to TRBJ1-1; TRBD1 matches 7 bases. The CDR3 DNA reads TGTGCCAGCAGTCCGGGGGACAGCAACACTGAAGCTTTCTTT. Its translation: CASSPGDSNTEAFF.